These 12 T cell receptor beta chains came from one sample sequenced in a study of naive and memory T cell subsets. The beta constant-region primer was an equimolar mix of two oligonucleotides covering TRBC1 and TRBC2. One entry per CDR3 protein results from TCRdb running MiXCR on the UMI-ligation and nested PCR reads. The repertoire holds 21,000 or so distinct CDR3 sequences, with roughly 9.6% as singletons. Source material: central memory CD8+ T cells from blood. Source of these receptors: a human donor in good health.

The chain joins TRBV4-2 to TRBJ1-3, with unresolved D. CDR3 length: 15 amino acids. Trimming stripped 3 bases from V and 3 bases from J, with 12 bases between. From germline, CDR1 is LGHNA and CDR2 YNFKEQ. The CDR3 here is CASSHRDIGGNTIYF. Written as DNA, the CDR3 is TGTGCCAGCAGCCACCGGGATATCGGTGGAAACACCATATATTTT.

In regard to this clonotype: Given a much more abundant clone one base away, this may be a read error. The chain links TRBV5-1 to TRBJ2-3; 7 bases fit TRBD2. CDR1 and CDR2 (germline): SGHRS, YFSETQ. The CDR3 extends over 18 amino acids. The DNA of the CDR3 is TGCGCCAGCAGTTTGGAGGTATTATCGGGAGGAACCAAAGATACGCAGTATTTT. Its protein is CASSLEVLSGGTKDTQYF.

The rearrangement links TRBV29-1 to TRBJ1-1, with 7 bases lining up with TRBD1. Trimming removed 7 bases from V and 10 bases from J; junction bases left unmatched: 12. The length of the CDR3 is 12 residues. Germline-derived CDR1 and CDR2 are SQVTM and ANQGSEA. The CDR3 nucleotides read TGCAGCGGTTCTACAGGGGATGTGATAGCTTTCTTT. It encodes CSGSTGDVIAFF.

The CDR3 region has the DNA TGCAGCGTTGTAGGTGAGTTCTTGGAAGCTTTCTTT. Residues: CSVVGEFLEAFF. The chain is built from TRBV29-1 and TRBJ1-1; D unresolved. Germline V gene data show CDR1 as SQVTM and CDR2 as ANQGSEA. V was pared by 4 bases and J by 8 bases, with 14 bases between. The CDR3 runs 12 residues. Variable domain in full (rest from reference TRBV29-1 and TRBJ1-1): SAVISQKPSRDICQRGTSLTIQCQVDSQVTMMFWYRQQPGQSLTLIATANQGSEATYESGFVIDKFPISRPNLTFSTLTVSNMSPEDSSIYLCSVVGEFLEAFFGQGTRLTVV.

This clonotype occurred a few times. CDR3 sequence reads: CSATSGEAGRRAKNIQYF. As DNA, the CDR3 is TGCAGTGCAACATCAGGGGAAGCGGGGAGGCGAGCCAAAAACATTCAGTACTTC. The V and J genes are TRBV20-1 and TRBJ2-4; D possibly corresponds to TRBD2 (7 bases). This CDR3 contains 18 residues. The germline CDR1 and CDR2 sequences are DFQATT and SNEGSKA (reference sequence). The ends were cut back, 6 bases at V and 0 bases at J, with 24 bases in the middle.

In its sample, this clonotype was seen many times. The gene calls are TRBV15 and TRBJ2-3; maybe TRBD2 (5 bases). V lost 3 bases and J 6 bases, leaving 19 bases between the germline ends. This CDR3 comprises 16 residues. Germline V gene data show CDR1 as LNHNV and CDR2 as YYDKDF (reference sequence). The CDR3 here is CATSRGFLAETDTQYF. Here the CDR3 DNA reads TGTGCCACCAGCAGGGGCTTCCTAGCTGAGACGGATACGCAGTATTTT.

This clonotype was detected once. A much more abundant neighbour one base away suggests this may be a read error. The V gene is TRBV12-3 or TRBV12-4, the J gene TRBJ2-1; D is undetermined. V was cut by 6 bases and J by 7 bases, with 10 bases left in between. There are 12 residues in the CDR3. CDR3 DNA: TGTGCCAGCAGCCGCCTGTCGAATGAGCAGTTCTTC. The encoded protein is CASSRLSNEQFF.

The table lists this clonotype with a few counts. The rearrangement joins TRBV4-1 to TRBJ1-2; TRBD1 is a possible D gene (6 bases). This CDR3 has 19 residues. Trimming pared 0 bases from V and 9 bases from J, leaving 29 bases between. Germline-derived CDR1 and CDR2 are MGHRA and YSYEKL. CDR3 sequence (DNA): TGCGCCAGCAGCCAAGATCCAGGCTTGCCGGGACACCGCAAGACTCGCTACACCTTC. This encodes CASSQDPGLPGHRKTRYTF.

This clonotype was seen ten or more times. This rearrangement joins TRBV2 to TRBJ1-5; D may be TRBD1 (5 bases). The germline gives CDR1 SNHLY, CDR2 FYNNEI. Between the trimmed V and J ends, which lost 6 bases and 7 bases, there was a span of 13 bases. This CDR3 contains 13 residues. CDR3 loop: CASSGGRYQPQHF. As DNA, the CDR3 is TGTGCCAGCAGCGGGGGACGGTACCAGCCCCAGCATTTT.

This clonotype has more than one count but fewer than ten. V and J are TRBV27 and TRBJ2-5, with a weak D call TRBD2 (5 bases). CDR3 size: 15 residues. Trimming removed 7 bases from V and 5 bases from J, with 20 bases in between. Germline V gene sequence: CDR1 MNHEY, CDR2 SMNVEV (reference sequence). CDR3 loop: CASNLTPGNVETQYF. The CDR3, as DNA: TGTGCCAGCAACCTCACACCGGGGAATGTCGAGACCCAGTACTTC.

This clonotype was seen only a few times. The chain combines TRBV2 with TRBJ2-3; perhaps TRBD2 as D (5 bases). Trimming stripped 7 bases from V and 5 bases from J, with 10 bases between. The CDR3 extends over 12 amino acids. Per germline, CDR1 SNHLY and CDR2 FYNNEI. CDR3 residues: CASTGLEDTQYF. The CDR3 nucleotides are TGTGCCAGCACCGGACTCGAAGATACGCAGTATTTT. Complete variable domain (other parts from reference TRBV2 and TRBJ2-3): EPEVTQTPSHQVTQMGQEVILRCVPISNHLYFYWYRQILGQKVEFLVSFYNNEISEKSEIFDDQFSVERPDGSNFTLKIRSTKLEDSAMYFCASTGLEDTQYFGPGTRLTVL.

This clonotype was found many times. CDR3 sequence (DNA): TGTGCCAGCAGTTTAGCGACTGGGTCCTTATGGCCCCAGCATTTT. The encoded protein is CASSLATGSLWPQHF. The genes are TRBV12-3 or TRBV12-4 and TRBJ1-5; no clear D gene. The V end lost 0 bases, the J end lost 9 bases, and 15 bases lay between the germline ends. This CDR3 is 15 amino acids long.